Listed below are T cell receptor beta chains from one sample, sequenced in a study of T-cell memory formation after mild COVID-19. A single record per CDR3 protein comes from TCRdb applying MiXCR to the 5' RACE reads. Here the sample spans 400,000 or so distinct CDR3 sequences, 20% to 25% being singletons. Material for sequencing was PBMCs or a T cell subset sorted from them (not recorded which). These receptors originate from an adult woman who had mild COVID-19 (a few samples of this study predate the infection). Cell type and time point are not known. CDR3s include the opening cysteine and the closing phenylalanine or tryptophan. Each record gives: clone size, V gene, D gene, J gene, CDR3 protein, CDR3 DNA. A D gene is named only where the DNA matches it firmly. Not all rows give a size; the values are once, few, many and, for expanded clones, a class.

.	TRBV4-1	TRBD1	TRBJ2-1	CASSQTGQGDNEQFF	TGCGCCAGCAGCCAAACGGGACAGGGAGACAATGAGCAGTTCTTC
.	TRBV7-9	.	TRBJ2-3	CASSLEVVKDTQYF	TGTGCCAGCAGCTTAGAAGTCGTAAAAGATACGCAGTATTTT
few	TRBV29-1	.	TRBJ2-3	CSVCGESTDTQYF	TGCAGCGTTTGCGGGGAGAGCACAGATACGCAGTATTTT
few	TRBV5-1	TRBD2	TRBJ2-7	CASSGATPGPGLAVRTYEQYF	TGCGCCAGCAGCGGGGCGACCCCAGGCCCGGGACTAGCGGTACGAACCTACGAGCAGTACTTC
.	TRBV7-2	.	TRBJ2-1	CASSLLVGNEQFF	TGTGCCAGCAGCTTACTTGTTGGCAATGAGCAGTTCTTC
.	TRBV20-1	.	TRBJ1-1	CSASGGQGNTEAFF	TGCAGTGCTAGTGGGGGTCAGGGGAACACTGAAGCTTTCTTT
.	TRBV6-5	.	TRBJ2-2	CASITSTGELFF	TGTGCCAGCATCACCTCGACCGGGGAGCTGTTTTTT
.	TRBV6-5	.	TRBJ1-1	CASSYRGDTEAFF	TGTGCCAGCAGTTACAGGGGGGACACTGAAGCTTTCTTT
.	TRBV25-1	.	TRBJ2-3	CASSETGRGTDTQYF	TGTGCCAGCAGTGAAACGGGAAGGGGAACAGATACGCAGTATTTT
many	TRBV7-9	TRBD1	TRBJ2-3	CASSPHRTGPSTDTQYF	TGTGCCAGCAGCCCGCATCGGACAGGGCCAAGCACAGATACGCAGTATTTT
.	TRBV5-4	.	TRBJ2-7	CASSPKGPGPSYEQYF	TGTGCCAGCAGCCCCAAAGGGCCAGGGCCGTCCTACGAGCAGTACTTC
.	TRBV4-2	.	TRBJ2-5	CASSQEAVRPGETQYF	TGTGCCAGCAGCCAAGAGGCGGTCCGGCCGGGGGAGACCCAGTACTTC
.	TRBV27	TRBD2	TRBJ2-5	CASSLRGAGETQYF	TGTGCCAGCAGTTTGCGGGGGGCCGGAGAGACCCAGTACTTC
few	TRBV20-1	.	TRBJ2-1	CSASEQGDNEQFF	TGCAGTGCTAGTGAACAGGGAGACAATGAGCAGTTCTTC
few	TRBV13	.	TRBJ2-7	CASSLVVGTGVDSQYF	TGTGCCAGCAGCTTAGTGGTCGGGACTGGTGTTGATTCGCAGTACTTC
.	TRBV5-6	.	TRBJ1-4	CASSPRPDYREKLFF	TGTGCCAGCAGCCCCCGACCGGACTACCGAGAAAAACTGTTTTTT
few	TRBV7-9	.	TRBJ2-2	CASSPELHTGELFF	TGTGCCAGCAGCCCGGAGCTTCACACCGGGGAGCTGTTTTTT
.	TRBV5-1	TRBD1	TRBJ2-3	CASSSGTGNELDTQYF	TGCGCCAGCAGCTCCGGGACAGGGAATGAGTTAGATACGCAGTATTTT
.	TRBV7-2	.	TRBJ2-1	CASSPRPSSYNEQFF	TGTGCCAGCAGCCCTCGACCTAGCTCCTACAATGAGCAGTTCTTC
few	TRBV13	.	TRBJ2-6	CASSHSVVSLSSGANVLTF	TGTGCCAGCAGCCACTCGGTGGTGAGTCTGAGCTCTGGGGCCAACGTCCTGACTTTC
.	TRBV6-2/TRBV6-3	.	TRBJ1-2	CASSSPENYGYTF	TGTGCCAGCAGTTCCCCAGAGAACTATGGCTACACCTTC
.	TRBV7-2	TRBD1	TRBJ2-7	CASSFSGTGLTNEQYF	TGTGCCAGCAGCTTCTCCGGGACAGGGCTCACCAACGAGCAGTACTTC
few	TRBV10-3	.	TRBJ1-1	CAISERQTNTEAFF	TGTGCCATCAGTGAGAGGCAGACCAACACTGAAGCTTTCTTT
few	TRBV30	TRBD2	TRBJ2-3	CAWSVAGGTSTDTQYF	TGTGCCTGGAGTGTAGCGGGGGGAACTAGCACAGATACGCAGTATTTT
few	TRBV12-3/TRBV12-4	.	TRBJ1-2	CASSLPASGAEGYTF	TGTGCCAGCAGTTTACCCGCCTCGGGGGCTGAGGGCTACACCTTC
.	TRBV4-1	.	TRBJ1-1	CASSQVGQLYTEAFF	TGCGCCAGCAGCCAAGTAGGACAGTTATACACTGAAGCTTTCTTT
few	TRBV7-6	.	TRBJ2-6	CASSLGALGANVLTF	TGTGCCAGCAGCTTAGGGGCTCTTGGGGCCAACGTCCTGACTTTC
.	TRBV7-9	.	TRBJ1-2	CASSFRTLSGYTF	TGTGCCAGCAGCTTTCGGACGCTAAGTGGCTACACCTTC
.	TRBV27	TRBD1	TRBJ1-2	CASRYGTGDGYTF	TGTGCCAGCAGGTACGGGACAGGGGATGGCTACACCTTC
few	TRBV20-1	TRBD2	TRBJ2-2	CSARLAGARELFF	TGCAGTGCTAGACTAGCGGGGGCCCGGGAGCTGTTTTTT
many	TRBV7-9	.	TRBJ2-7	CASSWAPRDEQYF	TGTGCCAGCAGCTGGGCCCCTCGCGACGAGCAGTACTTC
.	TRBV12-3/TRBV12-4	TRBD1	TRBJ1-2	CASSRTGDAGYGYTF	TGTGCCAGCAGCCGAACAGGGGACGCGGGCTATGGCTACACCTTC
.	TRBV7-6	.	TRBJ2-1	CASSLVSRGSSNEQFF	TGTGCCAGCAGCTTAGTCAGTAGGGGCTCTTCAAATGAGCAGTTCTTC
few	TRBV2	.	TRBJ2-1	CASRKTTQFF	TGTGCCAGCAGGAAAACTACCCAGTTCTTC
.	TRBV20-1	.	TRBJ2-1	CSATRGLLGGEQFF	TGCAGTGCTACGAGGGGCCTGCTCGGCGGTGAGCAGTTCTTC
.	TRBV7-3	.	TRBJ2-6	CASSLMGGPGSVPGANVLTF	TGTGCCAGCAGCTTAATGGGGGGGCCGGGATCGGTACCTGGGGCCAACGTCCTGACTTTC
.	TRBV5-1	TRBD1	TRBJ2-5	CASSLVAGGLVETQYF	TGCGCCAGCAGCTTGGTGGCAGGGGGCTTAGTGGAGACCCAGTACTTC
few	TRBV7-3	TRBD2	TRBJ2-5	CASSLRTPGTSGSTFQETQYF	TGTGCCAGCAGCTTAAGAACCCCCGGGACTAGCGGGAGTACGTTCCAGGAGACCCAGTACTTC
.	TRBV7-6	.	TRBJ1-1	CASSSGEWTEAFF	TGTGCCAGCAGCTCAGGGGAATGGACTGAAGCTTTCTTT
.	TRBV7-2	.	TRBJ2-1	CASSLAPGRYNEQFF	TGTGCCAGCAGCTTAGCTCCCGGCAGGTACAATGAGCAGTTCTTC
few	TRBV19	.	TRBJ1-2	CASSISGVHGYTF	TGTGCCAGTAGTATTTCAGGGGTCCATGGCTACACCTTC
few	TRBV9	TRBD1	TRBJ1-3	CASSIGQGASEPPIYF	TGTGCCAGCTCTATCGGACAGGGAGCCTCCGAGCCTCCCATATATTTT
few	TRBV6-6	.	TRBJ2-2	CASSCPGCGELFF	TGTGCCAGCAGTTGCCCCGGGTGCGGGGAGCTGTTTTTT
.	TRBV10-3	.	TRBJ1-6	CAANGQSDSPLHF	TGTGCCGCCAACGGACAGTCTGACTCACCCCTCCACTTT
few	TRBV7-7	TRBD1	TRBJ2-5	CASSLGPIDRGGTQYF	TGTGCTAGCAGCTTAGGCCCAATAGACAGGGGCGGGACCCAGTACTTC
few	TRBV20-1	.	TRBJ1-5	CSARLGQGLRQPQHF	TGCAGTGCTCGACTTGGGCAGGGCCTGAGGCAGCCCCAGCATTTT
.	TRBV5-1	.	TRBJ2-3	CASSVLPGRTDTQYF	TGCGCCAGCAGCGTCCTACCGGGGCGTACAGATACGCAGTATTTT
.	TRBV5-1	.	TRBJ2-5	CASSLARGAGGETQYF	TGCGCCAGCAGCTTGGCGAGGGGCGCGGGCGGAGAGACCCAGTACTTC
few	TRBV12-3/TRBV12-4	.	TRBJ1-1	CASTLRENTEAFF	TGTGCCAGCACCCTGAGAGAGAACACTGAAGCTTTCTTT
.	TRBV3-1	TRBD1	TRBJ1-2	CASSLTGGSGYTF	TGTGCCAGCAGCCTGACAGGGGGCTCTGGCTACACCTTC